The 13 T cell receptor beta chains below come from one sample, sequenced in a study of CD8+ T cells in alopecia areata. In each case, RNA was isolated and then reverse transcribed into cDNA as the sequencing template. Using immunoSEQ multiplex PCR, the repertoire was profiled, and TCRdb retains in-frame clones only, with some absent. The data hold 200,000 to 250,000 clones, with roughly two fifths observed a single time. The treatment here: oral pan-JAK inhibitor, 5-10 mg twice daily. The sequences come from CD4+ T cells sorted from blood, collected at approximately week 36, from a patient treated with tofacitinib. The receptor set was obtained from a human donor with alopecia areata.

The chain carries TRBV11-2 and TRBJ2-5; D not resolved. Germline CDR1 reads SGHAT; CDR2 reads FQNNGV. V was shortened by 3 bases and J by 5 bases, with 10 bases between the two germline ends. The CDR3 length is 13 residues. CDR3 nucleotides: TGTGCCAGCAGCTTGGAGACCCAGGAGACCCAGTACTTC. Translated, it gives CASSLETQETQYF.

The chain has TRBV6-5 and TRBJ1-2; D remains ambiguous. V shed 2 bases and J shed 7 bases, with 14 bases lying between them. CDR1 and CDR2 (germline): MNHEY, SVGAGI. The CDR3 totals 14 residues. CDR3 sequence: CASSYTSRGLGYTF. CDR3 nucleotides: TGTGCCAGCAGTTACACTTCCCGGGGTCTTGGCTACACCTTC.

J is TRBJ2-5 and V is TRBV29-1; tentatively, D is TRBD1 (7 bases). The CDR3 totals 15 residues. With 5 bases removed from V and 4 bases from J, the gap between germline ends came to 20 bases. The V gene's germline CDR1 is SQVTM and CDR2 ANQGSEA. The CDR3, as DNA: TGCAGCGTTTATTATCCGGGGCAGGGGGGAGAGACCCAGTACTTC. It translates to CSVYYPGQGGETQYF. Drawing the rest from reference TRBV29-1 and TRBJ2-5, the complete variable domain is SAVISQKPSRDICQRGTSLTIQCQVDSQVTMMFWYRQQPGQSLTLIATANQGSEATYESGFVIDKFPISRPNLTFSTLTVSNMSPEDSSIYLCSVYYPGQGGETQYFGPGTRLLVL.

The chain recombines TRBV10-3 with TRBJ2-5; tentatively, D is TRBD2 (6 bases). The CDR3 extends over 15 amino acids. Germline CDR1 is ENHRY and CDR2 is SYGVKD. The V gene lost 5 bases and the J gene lost 4 bases, with 17 bases spanning the gap. This chain's CDR3 is CAISTEHNGGETQYF. CDR3 nucleotide sequence: TGTGCCATCAGTACGGAACACAACGGGGGAGAGACCCAGTACTTC.

This chain joins TRBV25-1 and TRBJ2-7; 14 bases agree with TRBD2. This CDR3 region has 15 residues. The germline V gene encodes CDR1 MGHDK and CDR2 SYGVNS. Trimming took 1 base from V and 10 from J; bases not matched to a gene: 6. CDR3 residues: CASSELGLAGVQQYF. The CDR3 nucleotides are TGTGCCAGCAGTGAATTGGGACTAGCGGGAGTTCAACAGTACTTC.

This clone has just one count. This chain links TRBV5-1 with TRBJ2-2; 8 bases line up with TRBD2. Germline trimming cut 4 bases from V and 5 bases from J; bases unmatched to any gene: 7. The CDR3 consists of 15 residues. Germline V gives CDR1 SGHRS, CDR2 YFSETQ. CDR3 DNA: TGCGCCAGCAGCGTACCGGGACTAGGTACCGGGGAGCTGTTTTTT. It encodes CASSVPGLGTGELFF.

The chain uses TRBV29-1 and TRBJ1-1; D is perhaps TRBD1 (5 bases). The CDR3 is made up of 14 amino acids. V was shortened by 3 bases and J by 4 bases, with 15 bases between the two germline ends. CDR1 is SQVTM, CDR2 ANQGSEA, per germline. CDR3 coding DNA: TGCAGCGTTGATCAGGGAGTAGTAGGCACTGAAGCTTTCTTT. This sequence encodes CSVDQGVVGTEAFF.

There are a few counts of this clone. The chain uses TRBV29-1 and TRBJ1-1, with TRBD1 matching over 9 bases. This CDR3 has 15 amino acids. J gave up 2 bases and V 4 bases, and 8 bases lay outside the gene matches. CDR1 SQVTM and CDR2 ANQGSEA come from the germline V gene. The DNA of the CDR3 is TGCAGCGTTGTCCGCACGACAGGGGGAAACACTGAAGCTTTCTTT. Protein: CSVVRTTGGNTEAFF.

The chain recombines TRBV6-5 with TRBJ1-4; D not certain. Germline V CDR1 and CDR2: MNHEY, SVGAGI. With 0 bases removed from V and 0 bases from J, the gap between germline ends came to 8 bases. The CDR3 totals 16 residues. CDR3 DNA sequence: TGTGCCAGCAGTTACTCGCCGCCGGCAACTAATGAAAAACTGTTTTTT. Translated, it gives CASSYSPPATNEKLFF.

The chain employs TRBV29-1 and TRBJ1-4, with 7 bases that match TRBD1. CDR3 length equals 16 residues. Unmatched junction bases numbered 10, after V lost 1 base and J lost 5 bases. From germline, CDR1 is SQVTM and CDR2 ANQGSEA. CDR3 DNA sequence: TGCAGCGTTGAAGGCGGTCAGGGGGGTCGGAATGAAAAACTGTTTTTT. It is translated as CSVEGGQGGRNEKLFF.

The chain's CDR3 is CATSRDGDFIYGYTF. The CDR3 coding sequence is TGTGCCACCAGCAGAGATGGGGACTTCATCTATGGCTACACCTTC. The gene calls are TRBV15 and TRBJ1-2; TRBD1 might be the D (5 bases). Trimming stripped 0 bases from V and 4 bases from J, with 12 bases between. The CDR3 is 15 residues long. Germline V gene lookup returns CDR1 LNHNV and CDR2 YYDKDF (reference sequence).

This clone was detected a few times. The chain carries TRBV10-3 and TRBJ2-3; the D is unclear. The CDR3 length is 11 residues. Germline loops: CDR1 ENHRY, CDR2 SYGVKD. The V gene lost 5 bases and the J gene lost 6 bases, with 6 bases spanning the gap. The CDR3 DNA sequence: TGTGCCATCAGTAGGTCGGATACGCAGTATTTT. Residues: CAISRSDTQYF.

In this sample, this clone turned up a few times. The chain links TRBV30 to TRBJ1-1, with D hard to call. Germline V CDR1 and CDR2: GTSNPN, SVGIG (reference sequence). V was clipped by 5 bases and J by 1 base, with 17 bases between them. The CDR3 loop spans 15 amino acids. CDR3 DNA sequence: TGTGCCTGGGCCGTCGGGGTGGGAGCGAACACTGAAGCTTTCTTT. This encodes CAWAVGVGANTEAFF. The full variable domain, its missing parts supplied by reference TRBV30 and TRBJ1-1, is SQTIHQWPATLVQPVGSPLSLECTVEGTSNPNLYWYRQAAGRGLQLLFYSVGIGQISSEVPQNLSASRPQDRQFILSSKKLLLSDSGFYLCAWAVGVGANTEAFFGQGTRLTVV.